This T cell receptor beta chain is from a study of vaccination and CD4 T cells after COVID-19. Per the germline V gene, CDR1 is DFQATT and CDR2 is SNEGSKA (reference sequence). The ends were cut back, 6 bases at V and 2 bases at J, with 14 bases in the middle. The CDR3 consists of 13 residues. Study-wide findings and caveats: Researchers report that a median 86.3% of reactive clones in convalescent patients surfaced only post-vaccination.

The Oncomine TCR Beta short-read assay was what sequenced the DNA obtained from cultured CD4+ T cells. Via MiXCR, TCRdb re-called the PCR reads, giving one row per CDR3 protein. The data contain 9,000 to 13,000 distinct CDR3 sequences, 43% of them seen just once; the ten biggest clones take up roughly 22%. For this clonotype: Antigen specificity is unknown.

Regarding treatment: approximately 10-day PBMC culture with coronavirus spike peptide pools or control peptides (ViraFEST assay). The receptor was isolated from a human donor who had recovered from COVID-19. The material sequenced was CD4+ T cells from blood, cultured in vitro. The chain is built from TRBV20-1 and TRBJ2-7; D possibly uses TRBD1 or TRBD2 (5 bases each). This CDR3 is CSATVRGTYEQYF. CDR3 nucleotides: TGCAGTGCCACCGTGAGGGGTACCTACGAGCAGTACTTC.